A selection of T cell receptor beta chains follows, all from one sample in a study of blood T cell repertoires in COVID-19. Assay used: immunoSEQ multiplex PCR; TCRdb lists only in-frame clones, some missing. Among under 150,000 clones listed, 70% to 80% were seen once. The sample was peripheral blood. These TCRs come from a human donor in a cohort sampled during active COVID-19. Each CDR3 is given with its conserved first and last residue. D genes are given only for firm matches. For some rows the clone size is stated as once, few or many, or as a class when expanded; others skip it.

D gene,V gene,J gene,clone size,CDR3 protein,CDR3 DNA
NA,TRBV4-1,TRBJ2-5,NA,CASSQGLVGETQYF,TGCGCCAGCAGCCAAGGCCTCGTCGGGGAGACCCAGTACTTC
NA,TRBV10-2,TRBJ2-3,once,CASSEGVAGPRDTQYF,TGCGCCAGCAGTGAAGGGGTGGCTGGTCCCAGAGATACGCAGTATTTT
TRBD2,TRBV15,TRBJ2-5,once,CATSRTSGGAETQYF,TGTGCCACCAGTCGGACTAGCGGGGGGGCAGAGACCCAGTACTTC
TRBD1,TRBV2,TRBJ1-3,NA,CASSPLGTGQNTIYF,TGTGCCAGCAGTCCCCTCGGGACAGGACAAAACACCATATATTTT
TRBD1,TRBV18,TRBJ2-1,NA,CASSQAQGSYNEQFF,TGTGCCAGCTCACAAGCACAGGGGTCCTACAATGAGCAGTTCTTC
TRBD1,TRBV18,TRBJ1-2,NA,CASSPTGKSVDGYTF,TGTGCCAGCTCACCGACAGGGAAATCAGTTGATGGCTACACCTTC
NA,TRBV6-4,TRBJ1-2,NA,CASKPGVSGDGYTF,TGTGCCAGCAAGCCCGGGGTTAGCGGGGACGGCTACACCTTC
NA,TRBV5-8,TRBJ1-5,few,CASSLLNSNQPQHF,TGTGCCAGCAGCCTACTGAATAGCAATCAGCCCCAGCATTTT
NA,TRBV5-1,TRBJ1-1,NA,CASSSLGVETEAFF,TGCGCCAGCAGCTCCTTGGGAGTTGAAACTGAAGCTTTCTTT
TRBD1,TRBV13,TRBJ2-7,NA,CASRPGTGAYEQYF,TGTGCCAGCAGACCCGGGACAGGGGCCTACGAGCAGTACTTC
NA,TRBV11-1,TRBJ2-1,NA,CASSPPGSRANNEQFF,TGTGCCAGCAGCCCCCCGGGGTCCCGGGCGAACAATGAGCAGTTCTTC
NA,TRBV30,TRBJ1-1,NA,CAWSPGDTEAFF,TGTGCCTGGAGTCCCGGGGACACTGAAGCTTTCTTT
TRBD1,TRBV6-4,TRBJ1-5,NA,CASSVRDSLERSNQPQHF,TGTGCCAGCAGTGTAAGGGACAGCCTTGAACGGAGCAATCAGCCCCAGCATTTT
TRBD1,TRBV5-4,TRBJ1-2,NA,CASSMDRGPLGYTF,TGTGCCAGCAGCATGGACAGGGGGCCTTTGGGCTACACCTTC
TRBD1,TRBV3-1/TRBV3-2,TRBJ1-5,NA,CASSQEPTGGIQPQHF,TGTGCCAGCAGCCAAGAACCGACAGGGGGCATCCAGCCCCAGCATTTT
TRBD2,TRBV3-1/TRBV3-2,TRBJ2-5,once,CASLPGLAGAWETQYF,TGTGCCAGCCTCCCGGGACTAGCGGGGGCGTGGGAGACCCAGTACTTC
NA,TRBV27,TRBJ2-7,NA,CASSLSSKGVEQYF,TGTGCCAGCAGTTTATCGTCCAAGGGGGTCGAGCAGTACTTC
TRBD2,TRBV27,TRBJ2-5,NA,CASSLSSGMSQGTQYF,TGTGCCAGCAGTTTATCTAGCGGGATGTCTCAGGGGACCCAGTACTTC
TRBD1,TRBV19,TRBJ2-2,NA,CASSIAPTGGNGELFF,TGTGCCAGTAGTATAGCCCCCACAGGGGGAAACGGGGAGCTGTTTTTT
NA,TRBV23-1,TRBJ1-2,NA,CASSRADSTTNYGYTF,TGCGCCAGCAGTCGGGCGGACTCCACCACTAACTATGGCTACACCTTC
TRBD1,TRBV18,TRBJ2-1,NA,CASSPSRDRAYNEQFF,TGTGCCAGCTCACCGTCCCGGGACAGGGCCTACAATGAGCAGTTCTTC
NA,TRBV7-8,TRBJ2-5,NA,CASSLWAGHQETQYF,TGTGCCAGCAGCCTCTGGGCAGGGCACCAAGAGACCCAGTACTTC
NA,TRBV28,TRBJ2-7,NA,CASSLEYEQYF,TGTGCCAGCAGCTTGGAGTACGAGCAGTACTTC
TRBD1,TRBV9,TRBJ1-5,NA,CASSAGSGGQGNQPQHF,TGTGCCAGCAGCGCAGGCAGTGGGGGACAGGGCAATCAGCCCCAGCATTTT
NA,TRBV7-9,TRBJ1-1,NA,CASSLELGKSTEAFF,TGTGCCAGCAGCTTAGAACTGGGCAAGTCTACTGAAGCTTTCTTT
TRBD1,TRBV10-1,TRBJ1-1,few,CASSYDRGYTEAFF,TGCGCCAGCAGTTACGACAGGGGGTACACTGAAGCTTTCTTT
NA,TRBV6-5,TRBJ1-6,NA,CASSSSDSPLHF,TGTGCCAGCAGTTCTAGCGACTCACCCCTCCACTTT
TRBD1,TRBV12-5,TRBJ1-5,NA,CASGTRRDRLEPQHF,TGTGCTAGTGGTACACGGAGGGACAGACTGGAGCCCCAGCATTTT
NA,TRBV24-1,TRBJ2-7,NA,CATSPGTSGEQYF,TGTGCCACCAGTCCCGGGACATCAGGCGAGCAGTACTTC
NA,TRBV6-2/TRBV6-3,TRBJ1-4,once,CASSSDREIEKLFF,TGTGCCAGCAGTTCCGATCGGGAAATTGAAAAACTGTTTTTT
NA,TRBV6-1,TRBJ2-7,NA,CASSEIMGRPGEQYF,TGTGCCAGCAGTGAAATAATGGGCAGGCCGGGGGAGCAGTACTTC
TRBD1,TRBV11-2,TRBJ1-3,NA,CASRGDGQGLRNTIYF,TGTGCCAGCAGGGGGGATGGACAGGGGCTTAGAAACACCATATATTTT
TRBD2,TRBV19,TRBJ2-5,NA,CASSTSGGTQETQYF,TGTGCCAGTAGTACCAGCGGGGGGACACAAGAGACCCAGTACTTC
NA,TRBV27,TRBJ2-7,NA,CASSRSGEQYF,TGTGCCAGCAGTAGATCGGGCGAGCAGTACTTC
NA,TRBV19,TRBJ1-1,NA,CASAGGGGVSEAFF,TGTGCCAGTGCCGGAGGAGGGGGGGTCAGTGAAGCTTTCTTT
TRBD1,TRBV2,TRBJ2-5,NA,CASSVRQGRETQYF,TGTGCCAGCAGTGTCCGACAGGGTAGGGAGACCCAGTACTTC
TRBD1,TRBV13,TRBJ1-1,NA,CASSFRQGAGTEAFF,TGTGCCAGCAGCTTCAGACAGGGGGCAGGCACTGAAGCTTTCTTT
TRBD1,TRBV6-6,TRBJ1-5,NA,CASSPRDSPLINSNQPQHF,TGTGCCAGCAGTCCGCGGGACAGTCCTTTAATTAATAGCAATCAGCCCCAGCATTTT
TRBD1,TRBV3-1/TRBV3-2,TRBJ2-1,NA,CASSQGRGRHNEQFF,TGTGCCAGCAGCCAAGGAAGGGGGCGGCACAATGAGCAGTTCTTC
TRBD2,TRBV6-5,TRBJ2-2,NA,CASRTTGGAGELFF,TGTGCCAGCAGAACAACCGGGGGGGCCGGGGAGCTGTTTTTT
NA,TRBV5-8,TRBJ2-7,NA,CASSLADISSYEQYF,TGTGCCAGCAGCTTGGCGGACATCAGCTCCTACGAGCAGTACTTC
NA,TRBV2,TRBJ2-1,NA,CASIEGGGVNNEQFF,TGTGCCAGCATCGAAGGGGGGGGTGTTAACAATGAGCAGTTCTTC
TRBD1,TRBV20-1,TRBJ1-2,NA,CSASSGQYLAYGYTF,TGCAGTGCTAGTTCGGGACAGTATTTAGCCTATGGCTACACCTTC
NA,TRBV19,TRBJ1-6,NA,CASSIEAARGSPLHF,TGTGCCAGTAGTATAGAGGCGGCGCGGGGTTCACCCCTCCACTTT
NA,TRBV2,TRBJ1-1,few,CASTLGQEAFF,TGTGCCAGCACCCTAGGACAGGAAGCTTTCTTT
TRBD1,TRBV6-2/TRBV6-3,TRBJ2-1,NA,CASSTTGTGAGNEQFF,TGTGCCAGCAGTACAACCGGGACAGGCGCCGGCAATGAGCAGTTCTTC
NA,TRBV15,TRBJ2-2,once,CATSRGFGVTGDGELFF,TGTGCCACCAGCAGAGGGTTTGGTGTGACAGGTGACGGGGAGCTGTTTTTT
TRBD1,TRBV3-1/TRBV3-2,TRBJ1-1,NA,CASSNRDRKQNTEAFF,TGTGCCAGCAGCAACCGGGACAGAAAGCAGAACACTGAAGCTTTCTTT
TRBD1,TRBV5-1,TRBJ2-5,once,CASSSPGQQETQYF,TGCGCCAGCAGCTCTCCGGGACAGCAAGAGACCCAGTACTTC
NA,TRBV14,TRBJ2-2,NA,CASSQDRWALGTGELFF,TGTGCCAGCAGCCAAGATCGGTGGGCACTTGGCACCGGGGAGCTGTTTTTT
NA,TRBV9,TRBJ2-6,NA,CASSVKPAQGTGDVLTF,TGTGCCAGCAGCGTAAAGCCTGCCCAGGGTACGGGGGACGTCCTGACTTTC
NA,TRBV7-9,TRBJ1-5,NA,CATGGPYSNQPQHF,TGTGCCACCGGGGGGCCCTATAGCAATCAGCCCCAGCATTTT
NA,TRBV10-2,TRBJ2-2,NA,CASSESTERAGELFF,TGCGCCAGCAGTGAGTCGACTGAGCGGGCCGGGGAGCTGTTTTTT
NA,TRBV5-5,TRBJ1-3,NA,CASSLVRGSGNTIYF,TGTGCCAGCAGCTTGGTACGGGGGTCTGGAAACACCATATATTTT
TRBD1,TRBV7-2,TRBJ1-1,NA,CASSGQGPTEAFF,TGTGCCAGCAGCGGACAGGGGCCCACTGAAGCTTTCTTT
TRBD1,TRBV6-5,TRBJ2-7,NA,CASKTGSYEQYF,TGTGCCAGCAAGACAGGGTCCTACGAGCAGTACTTC